The 2 T cell receptor beta chains presented below share a single source sample, sequenced in a study of blood T cell repertoires in COVID-19. Sequencing was performed with immunoSEQ multiplex PCR; in TCRdb, only in-frame clones are kept and a portion is missing. The data contain some 140,000 clones, roughly 80% of them singletons. The sequenced material came from peripheral blood. All receptors come from an older woman with acute or convalescent COVID-19.

CDR3 loop: CAWNHRGGLHEQYF. Here the CDR3 DNA reads TGTGCCTGGAATCATCGGGGTGGGCTCCACGAGCAGTACTTC. V and J are TRBV30 and TRBJ2-7; perhaps TRBD2 as D (5 bases). The CDR3 spans 14 residues. V was shortened by 4 bases and J by 5 bases, with 18 bases between the two germline ends. Germline V gives CDR1 GTSNPN, CDR2 SVGIG (reference sequence).

This sequence joins TRBV9 and TRBJ2-1, with TRBD1 matching over 10 bases. There are 17 residues in the CDR3. The V and J ends lost 3 bases and 8 bases, in that order; junction bases with no gene match: 14. Looked up from germline, CDR1 is SGDLS and CDR2 is YYNGEE. The CDR3 DNA sequence: TGTGCCAGCAGCGGGGCCCCCGGACAGGGGGAAGCCCATGAGCAGTTCTTC. Translated, it gives CASSGAPGQGEAHEQFF.